The 29 T cell receptor beta chains listed next were all sequenced from one sample in a study of T cell repertoires in cytomegalovirus infection. Each CDR3 protein gets one entry after TCRdb re-called the reads with MiXCR. The table lists hundreds of thousands of distinct CDR3 sequences, 20% to 30% of them singletons. Material: CD8+ T cells from PBMCs. These receptor sequences come from a human donor in good health (CMV status not recorded). Some clones in this sample may be carry-over from other donors' samples.

With regard to this clonotype: The junction does not match germline at one end; this may be a read error. This chain joins TRBV7-7 and TRBJ2-2; TRBD1 might be the D (6 bases). Per the germline V gene, CDR1 is SSHAT and CDR2 is FNYEAQ (reference sequence). The CDR3 spans 16 residues. DNA for the CDR3: TGTGCTAGCAGCTTAGAATCGGGACAGAACACCGGGGAGCTGTTTTTT. This encodes CASSLESGQNTGELFF.

This clonotype was counted ten times or more. J is TRBJ2-2 and V is TRBV7-9; 7 nucleotides agree with TRBD1. V dropped 1 base and J dropped 4; count of bases not matched to a gene: 9. This CDR3 region has 17 residues. Germline V gene lookup returns CDR1 SEHNR and CDR2 FQNEAQ (reference sequence). The CDR3 loop reads CASSLEDRLKSTGELFF. The CDR3 DNA reads TGTGCCAGCAGCTTAGAGGACAGGTTGAAAAGCACCGGGGAGCTGTTTTTT.

Ten or more counts support this clonotype. The gene calls are TRBV10-3 and TRBJ2-6; maybe TRBD2 (5 bases). The V gene lost 3 bases and the J gene lost 0 bases, with 15 bases spanning the gap. Germline CDR1 ENHRY, CDR2 SYGVKD. The CDR3 contains 18 residues. CDR3 protein: CAISDGITTLSGANVLTF. The CDR3 nucleotides read TGTGCCATCAGTGACGGGATAACTACCCTCTCTGGGGCCAACGTCCTGACTTTC.

V usage is TRBV6-5 and J usage is TRBJ2-1; D unclear. Trimming shortened V by 2 bases and J by 0 bases, and 8 bases separated the two germline ends. The CDR3 extends over 15 amino acids. The germline V gene has CDR1 MNHEY and CDR2 SVGAGI. The CDR3 bases are TGTGCCAGCAGTTACGCGTTTAGCTCCTACAATGAGCAGTTCTTC. This sequence encodes CASSYAFSSYNEQFF.

This clonotype was seen many times. The chain has TRBV24-1 and TRBJ2-5; a weak D match, TRBD1 (5 bases). Trimming removed 4 bases at V and 1 base at J, with 9 bases between. The CDR3 has 14 amino acids. CDR1 is KGHDR and CDR2 is SFDVKD in the germline V gene. The CDR3 DNA is TGTGCCACCAGTGACGGACATAGCCAAGAGACCCAGTACTTC. It translates to CATSDGHSQETQYF.

About this clonotype: The junction and the germline gene differ at one end; a read error may be behind it. The chain has TRBV27 and TRBJ1-5; D is undetermined. CDR3 length: 13 residues. Germline CDR1 reads MNHEY; CDR2 reads SMNVEV (reference sequence). The DNA of the CDR3 is TGTGCCAGCAGTTTAGCTGTCAATCAGTCCCAGCATTTT. This encodes CASSLAVNQSQHF.

This clonotype was seen repeatedly, ten times or more. The chain is built from TRBV7-9 and TRBJ2-1, with unresolved D. V gave up 2 bases and J gave up 5 bases, with 4 bases separating them. Germline loops: CDR1 SEHNR, CDR2 FQNEAQ (reference sequence). This CDR3 has 12 amino acids. This chain's CDR3 is CASSLQNNEQFF. CDR3 in DNA: TGTGCCAGCAGCTTACAGAACAATGAGCAGTTCTTC.

For the CDR3, the DNA is TGTGCCAGCAGTTTTAGATCCGCAGGGACACCCGAGCAGTACTTC. This sequence encodes CASSFRSAGTPEQYF. The gene calls are TRBV28 and TRBJ2-7; D possibly corresponds to TRBD1 (6 bases). The germline V gene encodes CDR1 MDHEN and CDR2 SYDVKM. Trimming cost V 3 bases and J 6 bases, with 18 bases left between them. The CDR3 has 15 residues.

V and J are TRBV10-3 and TRBJ2-2; possible D gene TRBD1, 6 bases. This CDR3 spans 13 amino acids. The V end lost 9 bases, the J end lost 4 bases, and 12 bases lay between the germline ends. In germline, CDR1 is ENHRY, CDR2 SYGVKD. CDR3 DNA sequence: TGTGCCATTCAGGACAGTAGCACCGGGGAGCTGTTTTTT. Protein product: CAIQDSSTGELFF.

This clonotype was observed a few times. The rearrangement joins TRBV6-2 or TRBV6-3 to TRBJ2-1; no clear D gene. The CDR3 length is 12 residues. V lost 0 bases and J 8 bases, leaving 5 bases between the germline ends. Germline CDR1 reads MNHEY; CDR2 reads SVGEGT. As DNA, the CDR3 is TGTGCCAGCAGTTACTCGAAATATGAGCAGTTCTTC. It codes for CASSYSKYEQFF.

As DNA, the CDR3 is TGCAGCGTCTACAGGGATTATGGCTACACCTTC. Residues: CSVYRDYGYTF. This chain connects TRBV29-1 to TRBJ1-2; D is possibly TRBD1 (6 bases). Trimming stripped 6 bases from V and 5 bases from J, with 10 bases between. This CDR3 comprises 11 residues. Germline CDR1 and CDR2: SQVTM and ANQGSEA.

This clonotype has a handful of counts. The V call is TRBV6-2 or TRBV6-3, the J call TRBJ1-2, with a weak D call TRBD1 (5 bases). CDR3 size: 15 residues. V was clipped by 6 bases and J by 0 bases, with 14 bases between them. The germline gives CDR1 MNHEY, CDR2 SVGEGT. The CDR3, as DNA: TGTGCCAGCAGCGGACGGGGACCAGCTAACTATGGCTACACCTTC. Its protein product is CASSGRGPANYGYTF.

Worth noting for this clonotype: This clone may be a read error of a much larger clone one base away. The chain carries TRBV7-9 and TRBJ1-1; 8 bases map to TRBD1. The CDR3 is made up of 15 amino acids. The germline V gene has CDR1 SEHNR and CDR2 FQNEAQ (reference sequence). CDR3 amino acids: CASSLQGARDTVAFF. CDR3 bases: TGTGCCAGCAGCTTACAGGGGGCTCGGGACACTGTAGCTTTCTTT.

The chain recombines TRBV20-1 with TRBJ2-1, with D perhaps TRBD2 (6 bases). This CDR3 is built from 15 residues. V lost 3 bases and J 4 bases, leaving 16 bases between the germline ends. Germline CDR1 is DFQATT and CDR2 is SNEGSKA (reference sequence). The DNA of the CDR3 is TGCAGTGCTAGTGGGGGAGGTTCCTGGTACAATGAGCAGTTCTTC. The encoded protein is CSASGGGSWYNEQFF.

In regard to this clonotype: Given the absence of the conserved phenylalanine or tryptophan at the CDR3 end, a read error is likely. CDR3 loop: CASSFTGTGDNYEQYI. The CDR3 nucleotides are TGTGCCAGCAGCTTCACCGGGACAGGGGATAATTACGAGCAGTACATC. This sequence joins TRBV7-4 and TRBJ2-7; 10 nucleotides match TRBD1. The CDR3 covers 16 residues. V lost 3 bases and J lost 4; bases outside the gene matches: 9. CDR1 and CDR2 (germline): SGHVT, SQSDAQ.

This clonotype showed up many times. This sequence joins TRBV7-2 and TRBJ1-1, with 9 nucleotides matching TRBD1. The J segment lost 4 bases and the V segment lost 3 bases, leaving 3 bases of the junction unmatched. The CDR3 is 14 amino acids. Germline lookup yields CDR1 SGHTA and CDR2 FQGNSA. CDR3 amino acids: CASSFGTGTTEAFF. As DNA, the CDR3 is TGTGCCAGCAGCTTCGGGACAGGGACCACTGAAGCTTTCTTT. Combining the CDR3 with reference TRBV7-2 and TRBJ1-1 gives the whole variable domain GAGVSQSPSNKVTEKGKDVELRCDPISGHTALYWYRQSLGQGLEFLIYFQGNSAPDKSGLPSDRFSAERTGGSVSTLTIQRTQQEDSAVYLCASSFGTGTTEAFFGQGTRLTVV.

The rearrangement uses TRBV2 and TRBJ2-2; D possibly uses TRBD1 or TRBD2 (6 bases each). The V end was cut by 4 bases, the J end by 6 bases, with 18 bases between. This CDR3 is 16 amino acids long. Germline V CDR1 and CDR2: SNHLY, FYNNEI. CDR3 in amino acids: CASSAGAGHFPGELFF. CDR3 bases: TGTGCCAGCAGTGCGGGGGCAGGTCATTTTCCCGGGGAGCTGTTTTTT.

This clonotype was observed a few times. The chain joins TRBV11-3 to TRBJ2-1; weak D call: TRBD1 (5 bases). Trimming removed 3 bases at V and 1 base at J, with 7 bases between. The CDR3 consists of 14 residues. From germline, CDR1 is SGHNT and CDR2 YENEEA. The CDR3 region has the DNA TGTGCCAGCAGCTTGACAGAGTCCTACAATGAGCAGTTCTTC. It yields the protein CASSLTESYNEQFF.

The chain links TRBV7-9 to TRBJ2-1; 7 bases are shared with TRBD1. There are 16 residues in the CDR3. V dropped 7 bases and J dropped 2; count of bases not matched to a gene: 11. The germline V gene encodes CDR1 SEHNR and CDR2 FQNEAQ (reference sequence). For the CDR3, the DNA is TGTGCCAGCACCCCGACAGGGTCTGGCCCCTACAATGAGCAGTTCTTC. It encodes CASTPTGSGPYNEQFF.

This clonotype was picked up a small number of times. The chain recombines TRBV20-1 with TRBJ2-2; tentative D call: TRBD2 (5 bases). V was clipped by 0 bases and J by 0 bases, with 8 bases between them. The germline CDR1 and CDR2 sequences are DFQATT and SNEGSKA (reference sequence). This CDR3 is 15 amino acids long. The CDR3 DNA is TGCAGTGCTAGAGATTGGCGGGCGAACACCGGGGAGCTGTTTTTT. It specifies CSARDWRANTGELFF.

This chain connects TRBV4-1 to TRBJ2-7; 8 nucleotides match TRBD1. This CDR3 region has 15 residues. CDR1 and CDR2 (germline): MGHRA, YSYEKL. With 1 base clipped from V and 6 bases from J, the junction kept 8 bases outside the gene matches. In nucleotides, the CDR3 is TGCGCCAGCAGCCAAGCCTGGACAGGGTCGTTCGAGCAGTACTTC. Translating gives CASSQAWTGSFEQYF.

The rearrangement uses TRBV23-1 and TRBJ2-7, with D possibly called TRBD1 or TRBD2 (7 bases each). TRBV23-1 belongs to the ORF category, with a function that is uncertain. The ends were cut back, 7 bases at V and 2 bases at J, with 15 bases in the middle. This CDR3 has 14 amino acids. The CDR3 DNA reads as TGCGCCAGCAACCAGACAGGGAGGGCCTACGAGCAGTACTTC. Translating it yields CASNQTGRAYEQYF.

This clonotype has just a few counts. The genes are TRBV20-1 and TRBJ1-2; unclear D gene. From germline, CDR1 is DFQATT and CDR2 SNEGSKA (reference sequence). The length of the CDR3 is 14 residues. The ends were cut back, 0 bases at V and 4 bases at J, with 12 bases in the middle. CDR3 coding DNA: TGCAGTGCTAGAGATTTTCGAACTACCTATGGCTACACCTTC. This encodes CSARDFRTTYGYTF.

This clonotype was observed a few times. The CDR3 region has the DNA TGTGCCAGCATGCAGGACGTGTACGAGCAGTACGTC. It is translated as CASMQDVYEQYV. This rearrangement joins TRBV2 to TRBJ2-7, with no clear D. CDR3 length: 12 residues. CDR1 and CDR2 (germline): SNHLY, FYNNEI. V lost 7 bases and J 4 bases, leaving 11 bases between the germline ends.

This clonotype showed up many times. V and J are TRBV7-3 and TRBJ1-6, with D uncertain. Germline CDR1 SGHTA, CDR2 FQGTGA. The CDR3 is made up of 13 amino acids. V was pared by 8 bases and J by 3 bases, with 8 bases between. The CDR3: CASGWDYNSPLHF. The CDR3 DNA sequence: TGTGCCAGCGGGTGGGACTATAATTCACCCCTCCACTTT.

This clonotype was found many times. This rearrangement joins TRBV7-2 to TRBJ1-2; D unclear. This CDR3 has 15 amino acids. Trimming took off 1 base at V and 0 bases at J, with 9 bases between the two ends. Germline lookup yields CDR1 SGHTA and CDR2 FQGNSA. In nucleotides, the CDR3 is TGTGCCAGCAGCTTAGGTTACTCGTCTAACTATGGCTACACCTTC. It translates to CASSLGYSSNYGYTF.

The gene calls are TRBV6-2 or TRBV6-3 and TRBJ2-5, with 14 bases aligning to TRBD2. This CDR3 region has 19 residues. Germline CDR1 and CDR2: MNHEY and SVGEGT. Losses at the gene ends were 5 bases for V and 6 bases for J; bases not matched to a gene: 17. In DNA form, the CDR3 reads TGTGCCAGCAGTCTTACAAGGACTAGCGGGGGGATCCTAATGAAGACCCAGTACTTC. It codes for CASSLTRTSGGILMKTQYF.

This clonotype was seen more than once but under ten times. The rearrangement uses TRBV7-9 and TRBJ2-5; TRBD1 aligns across 8 bases. Unmatched junction bases numbered 6, after V lost 6 bases and J lost 0 bases. Germline V gives CDR1 SEHNR, CDR2 FQNEAQ (reference sequence). This CDR3 spans 15 amino acids. This chain's CDR3 is CASRLGTGHQETQYF. The CDR3 DNA sequence: TGTGCCAGCAGACTCGGGACAGGCCACCAAGAGACCCAGTACTTC.

This clonotype was counted a few times. The chain recombines TRBV28 with TRBJ1-5; 8 bases are shared with TRBD1. The germline CDR1 and CDR2 sequences are MDHEN and SYDVKM. Trimming removed 6 bases from V and 6 bases from J; junction bases left unmatched: 10. This CDR3 spans 15 amino acids. This chain's CDR3 is CASSYDRGSGQPQHF. CDR3 in DNA: TGTGCCAGCAGCTACGACAGGGGATCAGGTCAGCCCCAGCATTTT.